The present T cell receptor (beta chain) was sequenced within a study of metastatic and nonmetastatic thyroid tumors. About the study: Repertoires from blood and tumor or nodule tissue of malignant and benign thyroid patients were compared.

Each patient went into thyroid surgery without having received any treatment. Findings of the study overall: As reported, TCR beta diversity in blood and tumor was significantly higher in malignant thyroid tumors than in benign nodules.

The CDR3 has 13 amino acids. Germline-derived CDR1 and CDR2 are SNHLY and FYNNEI. Points on this clone: The antigen is not known. The junction departs from germline at one end; a sequencing error may be responsible. Other DNA sequences of this sample code for an identical CDR3.

As handled by the study authors: A classifier for distant metastasis in papillary thyroid cancer was constructed using CDR3 differences observed across clinicopathological groups. TCRdb re-processed the PCR reads through MiXCR. These V and J calls are TCRdb output, not the study's own analysis. Of 8,500 to 10,000 clones in the sample, 25% to 30% were seen once. The gene calls are TRBV2 and TRBJ1-5, with D possibly matching TRBD1 (6 bases). The TCR originated in a female donor with papillary thyroid cancer or a benign thyroid nodule (not recorded which). Some clones in this sample may be carry-over from other donors' samples. Sequenced: tumor tissue. The CDR3 sequence: CASRGQSNQPQHF. The CDR3 DNA reads as TGTGCCAGCAGAGGACAGTCAAATCAGCCACAGCATTTT.